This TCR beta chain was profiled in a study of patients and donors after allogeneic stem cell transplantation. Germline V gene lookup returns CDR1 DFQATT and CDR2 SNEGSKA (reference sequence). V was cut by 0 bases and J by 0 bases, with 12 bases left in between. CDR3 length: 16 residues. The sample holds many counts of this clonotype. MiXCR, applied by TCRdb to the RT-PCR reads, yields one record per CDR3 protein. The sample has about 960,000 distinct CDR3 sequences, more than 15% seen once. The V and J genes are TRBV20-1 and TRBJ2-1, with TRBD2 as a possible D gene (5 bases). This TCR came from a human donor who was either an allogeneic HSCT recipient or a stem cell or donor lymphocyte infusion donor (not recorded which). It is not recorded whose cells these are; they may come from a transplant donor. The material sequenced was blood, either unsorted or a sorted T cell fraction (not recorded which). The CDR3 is CSARDMRRSSYNEQFF. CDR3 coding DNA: TGCAGTGCTAGAGATATGAGGAGGAGCTCCTACAATGAGCAGTTCTTC.